Only one count was recorded for the clone carrying this T cell receptor beta chain. What it binds is unknown. This record belongs to a study of shared clonotypes between healthy human individuals. Findings of the study overall: Clonotypes not shared had lower generation probabilities than those common to all four donors. Clonotype sharing across several donors was observed for about 5.2% of naive CD4 clonotypes.

TCRdb keeps only in-frame clones here, not all; method: immunoSEQ multiplex PCR. The repertoire has about 320,000 clones, roughly 84% of them found once; the top ten carry roughly 17%. Germline CDR1 reads LNHDA; CDR2 reads SQIVND (reference sequence). The CDR3 runs 12 residues. The rearrangement uses TRBV19 and TRBJ2-2; possible D gene TRBD2, 5 bases. The TCR comes from a man aged 18 to 29 in good health. The sample taken for sequencing was memory CD8+ T cells sorted from blood. Subset meaning: CD45RO+ cells pooled with CCR7-negative TemRA cells. The CDR3 sequence: CSCGGNTGELFF. The CDR3 bases are TGTTCTTGCGGAGGGAACACCGGGGAGCTGTTTTTT.